The clone carrying this T cell receptor beta chain occurred many times. Its antigen is unidentified. This specimen comes from a study of CD8 T cells in ankylosing spondylitis. Overall study findings and caveats: Significant enrichment of disease-linked clones was reported in matched ankylosing spondylitis synovial fluid. Disease-linked clones were found to be CD8+ and relatively rare in peripheral blood. Several of the motif variants were reported before in synovial fluid and blood from reactive arthritis.

Trimming removed 5 bases at V and 3 bases at J, with 13 bases between. Per germline, CDR1 DFQATT and CDR2 SNEGSKA (reference sequence). This CDR3 has 13 residues. For TCR beta, libraries came from quantitative 5'-RACE with molecular barcodes. TCRdb redid the calling of the 5' RACE reads with MiXCR, one entry per CDR3 protein. The sample has around 130,000 distinct CDR3 sequences; 6% to 8.5% are singletons. The sequence was collected from a male donor with ankylosing spondylitis or in good health (not recorded which). Sequencing was performed on blood, either unsorted or a sorted T cell fraction (not recorded which). The chain recombines TRBV20-1 with TRBJ1-2, with D hard to call. The CDR3 sequence: CSAGTPGYYGYTF. As DNA, the CDR3 is TGCAGTGCTGGCACCCCAGGATACTATGGCTACACCTTC.